This entry lists 22 T cell receptor beta chains sequenced from one sample in a study of ipilimumab plus nivolumab after autologous stem cell transplantation. Only in-frame clones appear in the TCRdb table, and some are missing; sequencing was by immunoSEQ multiplex PCR. The sample has some 17,000 clones, approximately 80% seen once. The sequencing here drew on PBMCs, taken in a trial of ipilimumab plus nivolumab as post-transplant consolidation. The receptors were gathered from a male donor with diffuse large B-cell lymphoma.

The genes are TRBV7-2 and TRBJ2-5, with no clear D. Germline V lookup: CDR1 SGHTA, CDR2 FQGNSA. Trimming removed 2 bases from V and 3 bases from J, with 7 bases in between. CDR3 size: 13 residues. The CDR3 nucleotides are TGTGCCAGCAGCTTAATACCGAAAGAGACCCAGTACTTC. Translated: CASSLIPKETQYF. The variable domain in full, with the rest retrieved from reference TRBV7-2 and TRBJ2-5, is GAGVSQSPSNKVTEKGKDVELRCDPISGHTALYWYRQSLGQGLEFLIYFQGNSAPDKSGLPSDRFSAERTGGSVSTLTIQRTQQEDSAVYLCASSLIPKETQYFGPGTRLLVL.

The chain couples TRBV6-1 to TRBJ2-3; a weak D match, TRBD1 (5 bases). The CDR3 has 17 residues. Trimming shortened V by 4 bases and J by 4 bases, and 21 bases separated the two germline ends. CDR1 and CDR2 (germline): MNHNS, SASEGT. In DNA form, the CDR3 reads TGTGCCAGCAGTGGACAGAAAGAGACTTGGGTACCAGATACGCAGTATTTT. Its translation: CASSGQKETWVPDTQYF.

This chain connects TRBV27 to TRBJ2-2; D perhaps matches TRBD2 (5 bases). Germline assignment: CDR1 MNHEY and CDR2 SMNVEV (reference sequence). The V end lost 0 bases, the J end lost 5 bases, and 13 bases lay between the germline ends. The CDR3 runs to 16 residues. The DNA for the CDR3 is TGTGCCAGCAGTTTATCAAGAGGTCTAGCAACCGGGGAGCTGTTTTTT. This translates into CASSLSRGLATGELFF.

The genes are TRBV5-1 and TRBJ2-5; either TRBD1 or TRBD2 may supply D (5 bases each). V dropped 3 bases and J dropped 5 bases, with 14 bases sitting between them. CDR1 SGHRS and CDR2 YFSETQ come from the germline V gene. The CDR3 is made up of 14 amino acids. DNA of the CDR3: TGCGCCAGCAGCTCCGAGAGGGGAAGTGAGACCCAGTACTTC. Translated: CASSSERGSETQYF.

V gene TRBV5-1 combines with J gene TRBJ2-7, with D unresolved. The CDR3 runs 15 residues. Germline V CDR1 and CDR2: SGHRS, YFSETQ. The V and J ends lost 0 bases and 2 bases respectively, with 12 bases between them. DNA for the CDR3: TGCGCCAGCAGCTTGGATTCTTACTTTACCTACGAGCAGTACTTC. Residues: CASSLDSYFTYEQYF.

The rearrangement uses TRBV27 and TRBJ1-4, with D possibly matching TRBD1 (5 bases). The CDR3 has 13 residues. Germline-derived CDR1 and CDR2 are MNHEY and SMNVEV (reference sequence). V was trimmed by 5 bases and J by 6 bases, leaving 10 bases between them. The CDR3 bases are TGTGCCAGCAGTGGACGGGGGGATGAAAAACTGTTTTTT. Amino acids: CASSGRGDEKLFF.

The V gene is TRBV4-2, the J gene TRBJ1-6; D gene uncertain. The V and J ends lost 2 bases and 5 bases respectively, with 1 base between them. Germline CDR1 reads LGHNA; CDR2 reads YNFKEQ. This CDR3 is 12 amino acids long. DNA for the CDR3: TGTGCCAGCAGCCAAAATAATTCACCCCTCCACTTT. Translation gives CASSQNNSPLHF.

The V and J genes are TRBV21-1 and TRBJ2-7; TRBD2 reflects the table's D call only, with no check against the DNA. TRBV21-1 is a pseudogene. The CDR3 totals 24 residues. CDR3 coding DNA: TGTGCCAGCAGCAAAGGGTCTAGGACTAGCGGGGGGCCACCTTCTACTCCAGACCGGACCGGCTACTACTTC. Amino acids: CASSKGSRTSGGPPSTPDRTGYYF.

V usage is TRBV29-1 and J usage is TRBJ2-3; a possible D gene is TRBD1 (5 bases). CDR1 is SQVTM and CDR2 is ANQGSEA in the germline V gene. The CDR3 spans 15 residues. V was clipped by 4 bases and J by 5 bases, with 19 bases between them. CDR3 sequence: CSVVSTGGWGDTQYF. In DNA form, the CDR3 reads TGCAGCGTTGTGTCAACAGGCGGTTGGGGAGATACGCAGTATTTT.

This chain links TRBV6-6 with TRBJ1-1; the D is unclear. There are 15 residues in the CDR3. The V gene lost 10 bases and the J gene lost 1 base, with 19 bases spanning the gap. Germline assignment: CDR1 MNHNY and CDR2 SVGAGI (reference sequence). This chain's CDR3 is CATKTLDTPNTEAFF. For the CDR3, the DNA is TGTGCCACCAAAACCCTCGACACCCCGAACACTGAAGCTTTCTTT.

This clone has a single count. The chain carries TRBV2 and TRBJ2-2, with TRBD2 as a possible D gene (6 bases). Germline assignment: CDR1 SNHLY and CDR2 FYNNEI. Trimming stripped 7 bases from V and 5 bases from J, with 17 bases between. The CDR3 has 15 residues. This chain's CDR3 is CASKGGVGGTGELFF. DNA of the CDR3: TGTGCCAGCAAGGGTGGGGTTGGAGGGACCGGGGAGCTGTTTTTT.

The rearrangement uses TRBV7-8 and TRBJ1-2; TRBD1 aligns across 8 bases. This CDR3 comprises 15 residues. After removal of 3 bases from V and 5 bases from J, the junction contained 8 bases not matched to a gene. CDR1 SGHVS and CDR2 FQNEAQ come from the germline V gene. CDR3 sequence: CASSLTGEERYGYTF. The CDR3 DNA is TGTGCCAGCAGCTTGACAGGGGAGGAGCGGTATGGCTACACCTTC.

This clone was recorded only once. The chain couples TRBV6-5 to TRBJ2-7; D call uncertain. The germline V gene encodes CDR1 MNHEY and CDR2 SVGAGI. This CDR3 is built from 14 residues. The V end was cut by 4 bases, the J end by 2 bases, with 12 bases between. The CDR3 DNA sequence: TGTGCCAGCAGTTTCCGGAACTGGCCCTACGAGCAGTACTTC. Its protein is CASSFRNWPYEQYF.

The chain joins TRBV6-5 to TRBJ1-1, with D possibly matching TRBD1 (5 bases). This CDR3 spans 13 amino acids. Germline V gives CDR1 MNHEY, CDR2 SVGAGI. V lost 4 bases and J 5 bases, leaving 11 bases between the germline ends. As DNA, the CDR3 is TGTGCCAGCAGTTCTCAGGGCAGGACTGAAGCTTTCTTT. It is translated as CASSSQGRTEAFF.

Of note for this clone: The same CDR3 arises from other DNA sequences in this sample as well. The V and J genes are TRBV5-6 and TRBJ2-3; D is perhaps TRBD2 (7 bases). The ends were cut back, 0 bases at V and 3 bases at J, with 11 bases in the middle. The CDR3 has 15 residues. Germline-derived CDR1 and CDR2 are SGHDT and YYEEEE. The CDR3 DNA sequence: TGTGCCAGCAGCTTGGGCGGGGGCCCAACAGATACGCAGTATTTT. It yields the protein CASSLGGGPTDTQYF.

V gene TRBV5-1 combines with J gene TRBJ2-7, with TRBD1 matching over 10 bases. CDR1 is SGHRS, CDR2 YFSETQ, per germline. Germline trimming cut 5 bases from V and 5 bases from J; bases unmatched to any gene: 7. The CDR3 length is 14 residues. The DNA for the CDR3 is TGCGCCAGCAGGACCGGGACAGGGGACGACGAGCAGTACTTC. Translated: CASRTGTGDDEQYF.

The V gene is TRBV7-6, the J gene TRBJ2-5; D call uncertain. The V and J ends lost 1 base and 5 bases respectively, with 8 bases between them. Germline V gives CDR1 SGHVS, CDR2 FNYEAQ. This CDR3 comprises 13 residues. CDR3 sequence: CASSLGLVETQYF. Written as DNA, the CDR3 is TGTGCCAGCAGCTTAGGGCTGGTCGAGACCCAGTACTTC.

The chain couples TRBV4-2 to TRBJ1-5; no clear D gene. Trimming left V 5 bases short and J 7 bases short, with 9 bases between. The CDR3 spans 12 residues. CDR1 is LGHNA and CDR2 is YNFKEQ in the germline V gene. CDR3 DNA sequence: TGTGCCAGCAGCTTAGGAAGCCAGCCCCAGCATTTT. It encodes CASSLGSQPQHF.

The chain recombines TRBV7-2 with TRBJ2-5; TRBD2 aligns across 10 bases. The CDR3 is 17 residues long. Germline trimming cut 5 bases from V and 3 bases from J; bases unmatched to any gene: 12. Germline loops: CDR1 SGHTA, CDR2 FQGNSA. CDR3 DNA sequence: TGTGCCAGCAGCCCCCGTAGAAGAGCGGGGGGGGAAGAGACCCAGTACTTC. It is translated as CASSPRRRAGGEETQYF.

V and J are TRBV19 and TRBJ1-1; 7 bases map to TRBD1. Germline V lookup: CDR1 LNHDA, CDR2 SQIVND (reference sequence). CDR3 length: 13 amino acids. Unmatched junction bases numbered 3, after V lost 3 bases and J lost 5 bases. This CDR3 is CASSMNRGTEAFF. The CDR3 region has the DNA TGTGCCAGTAGTATGAACAGGGGAACTGAAGCTTTCTTT.

The chain joins TRBV11-2 to TRBJ2-2, with D perhaps TRBD1 (5 bases). Deletions cut 4 bases from V and 6 bases from J, with 15 bases between. Per germline, CDR1 SGHAT and CDR2 FQNNGV. This CDR3 is built from 15 residues. The CDR3 DNA reads as TGTGCCAGCAGCTCCCCCAAGGGGTCCCCCGGGGAGCTGTTTTTT. This gives the protein CASSSPKGSPGELFF.

J is TRBJ1-3 and V is TRBV18; tentatively, D is TRBD1 (6 bases). V lost 5 bases to trimming and J lost 4 bases, with 21 bases between them. CDR3 length: 17 residues. Germline CDR1 KGHSH, CDR2 LQKENI. For the CDR3, the DNA is TGTGCCAGCTCAGTTCGGGACACACCCGCTCCGGGAAACACCATATATTTT. This encodes CASSVRDTPAPGNTIYF.